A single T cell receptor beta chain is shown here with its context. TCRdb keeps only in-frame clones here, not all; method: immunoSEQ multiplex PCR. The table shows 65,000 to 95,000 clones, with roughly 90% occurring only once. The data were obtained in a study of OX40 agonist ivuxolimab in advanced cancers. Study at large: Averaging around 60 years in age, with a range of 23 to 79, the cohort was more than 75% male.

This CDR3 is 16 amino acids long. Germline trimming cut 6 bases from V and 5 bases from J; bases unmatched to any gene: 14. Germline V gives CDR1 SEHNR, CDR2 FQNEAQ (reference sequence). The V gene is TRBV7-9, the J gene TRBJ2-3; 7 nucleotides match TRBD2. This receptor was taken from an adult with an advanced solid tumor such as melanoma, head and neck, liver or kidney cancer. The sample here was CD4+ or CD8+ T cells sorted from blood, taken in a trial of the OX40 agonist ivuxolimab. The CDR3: CASSLRLASPEDTQYF. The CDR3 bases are TGTGCCAGCAGTCTTCGACTAGCCTCCCCGGAAGATACGCAGTATTTT. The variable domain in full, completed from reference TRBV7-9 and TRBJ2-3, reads DTGVSQNPRHKITKRGQNVTFRCDPISEHNRLYWYRQTLGQGPEFLTYFQNEAQLEKSRLLSDRFSAERPKGSFSTLEIQRTEQGDSAMYLCASSLRLASPEDTQYFGPGTRLTVL.